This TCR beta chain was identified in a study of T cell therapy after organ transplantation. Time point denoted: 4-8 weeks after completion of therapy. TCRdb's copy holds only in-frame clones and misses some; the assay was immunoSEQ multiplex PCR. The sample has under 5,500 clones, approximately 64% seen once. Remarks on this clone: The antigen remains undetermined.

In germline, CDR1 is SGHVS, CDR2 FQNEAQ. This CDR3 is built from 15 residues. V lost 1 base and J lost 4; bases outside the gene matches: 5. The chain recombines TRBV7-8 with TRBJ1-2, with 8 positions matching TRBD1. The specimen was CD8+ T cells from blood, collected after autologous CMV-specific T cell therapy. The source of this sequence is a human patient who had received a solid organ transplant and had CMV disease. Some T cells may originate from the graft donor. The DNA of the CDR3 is TGTGCCAGCAGCTTAGTCAGGGGGCAGGGCTATGGCTACACCTTC. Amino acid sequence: CASSLVRGQGYGYTF. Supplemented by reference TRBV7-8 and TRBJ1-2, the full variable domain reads GAGVSQSPRYKVAKRGQDVALRCDPISGHVSLFWYQQALGQGPEFLTYFQNEAQLDKSGLPSDRFFAERPEGSVSTLKIQRTQQEDSAVYLCASSLVRGQGYGYTFGSGTRLTVV.